The table lists the clone carrying this TCR beta chain with a few counts. Its target is not known. Sequence at one end of the junction differs from germline and may be a read error. MiXCR, run by TCRdb on the 5' RACE reads, gives a single entry per CDR3 protein. The table records 450,000 to 550,000 distinct CDR3 sequences, 5.3% of them present only once. These data come from a study of CD8 T cells in ankylosing spondylitis. Points from the study as a whole: Seemingly characteristic of ankylosing spondylitis blood was a TCR beta motif consisting of under ten highly homologous variants. Reports say disease-linked clones showed up significantly more in matched ankylosing spondylitis synovial fluid.

Per germline, CDR1 DFQATT and CDR2 SNEGSKA (reference sequence). The CDR3 covers 15 residues. V gene TRBV20-1 combines with J gene TRBJ2-5; 14 bases fit TRBD2. The sequencing input was blood, either unsorted or a sorted T cell fraction (not recorded which). The sequence was collected from a male donor with ankylosing spondylitis. The CDR3 sequence: CCARGTSGGQETQYF. DNA of the CDR3: TGCTGTGCTAGAGGGACTAGCGGGGGTCAAGAGACCCAGTACTTC.